A single sample is the source of the 2 T cell receptor beta chains below, sequenced in a study of cytomegalovirus exposure and HLA in healthy donors. PCR involved 60 Vbeta and 13 Jbeta primers. The protocol was immunoSEQ multiplex PCR, while the TCRdb copy is restricted to in-frame clones and leaves out a portion. In the table there are 60,000 to 85,000 clones, just under 75% of which are singletons. The sample comprised PBMCs. The receptor source for this set is a human donor in good health.

This clone has only a few counts. V and J are TRBV5-6 and TRBJ2-1, with 12 positions matching TRBD1. Trimming took 3 bases from V and 4 from J; bases not matched to a gene: 5. The CDR3 totals 16 residues. Germline CDR1 and CDR2: SGHDT and YYEEEE. Here the CDR3 reads CASSSGQGARYNEQFF. The CDR3 DNA follows: TGTGCCAGCAGCTCGGGACAGGGGGCACGGTACAATGAGCAGTTCTTC.

CDR3 DNA sequence: TGTGCCTGGAGTGTACCTAGCGGGGCCATACTGATTTACAATGAGCAGTTCTTC. This gives the protein CAWSVPSGAILIYNEQFF. This sequence joins TRBV30 and TRBJ2-1; TRBD2 matches 9 bases. Trimming cost V 0 bases and J 4 bases; bases outside gene matches: 13. CDR1 GTSNPN and CDR2 SVGIG come from the germline V gene (reference sequence). The CDR3 is 18 residues long.